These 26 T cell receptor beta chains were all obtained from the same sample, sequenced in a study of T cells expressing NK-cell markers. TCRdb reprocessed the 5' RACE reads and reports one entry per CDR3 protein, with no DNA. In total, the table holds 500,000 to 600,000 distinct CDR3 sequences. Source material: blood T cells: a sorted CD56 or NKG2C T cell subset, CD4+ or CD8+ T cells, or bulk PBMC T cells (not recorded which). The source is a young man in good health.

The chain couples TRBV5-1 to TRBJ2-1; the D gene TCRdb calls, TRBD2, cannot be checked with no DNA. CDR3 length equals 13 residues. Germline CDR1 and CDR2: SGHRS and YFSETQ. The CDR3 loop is CASAGGRANEQFF.

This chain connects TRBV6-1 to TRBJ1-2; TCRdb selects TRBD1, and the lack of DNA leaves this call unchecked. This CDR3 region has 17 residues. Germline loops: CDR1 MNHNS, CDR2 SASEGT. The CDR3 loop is CASSHAGTGVPRRGYTF.

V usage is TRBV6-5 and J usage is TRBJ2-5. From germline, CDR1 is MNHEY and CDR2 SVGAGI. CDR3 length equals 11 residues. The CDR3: CASSTGETQYF.

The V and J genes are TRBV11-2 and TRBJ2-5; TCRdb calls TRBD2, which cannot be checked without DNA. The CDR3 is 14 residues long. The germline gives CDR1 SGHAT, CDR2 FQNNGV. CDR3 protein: CASSLGLKKETQYF. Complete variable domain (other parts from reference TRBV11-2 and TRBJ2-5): EAGVAQSPRYKIIEKRQSVAFWCNPISGHATLYWYQQILGQGPKLLIQFQNNGVVDDSQLPKDRFSAERLKGVDSTLKIQPAKLEDSAVYLCASSLGLKKETQYFGPGTRLLVL.

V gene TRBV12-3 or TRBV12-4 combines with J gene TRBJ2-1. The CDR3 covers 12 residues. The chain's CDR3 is CASSPLVGEQFF.

The chain's CDR3 is CASSPRTSGSLETQYF. The V and J genes are TRBV4-2 and TRBJ2-5; without DNA, the TCRdb call of TRBD2 cannot be checked. Germline V gene lookup returns CDR1 LGHNA and CDR2 YNFKEQ. The CDR3 runs to 16 residues.

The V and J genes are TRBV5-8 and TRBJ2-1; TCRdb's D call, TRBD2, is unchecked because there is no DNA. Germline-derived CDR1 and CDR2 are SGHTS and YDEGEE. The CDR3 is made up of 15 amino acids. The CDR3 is CASSFGAGGNNEQFF.

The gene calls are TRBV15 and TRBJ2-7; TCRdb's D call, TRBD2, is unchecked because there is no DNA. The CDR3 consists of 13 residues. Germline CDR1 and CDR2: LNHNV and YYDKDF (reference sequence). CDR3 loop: CATRKPGPGEQYF.

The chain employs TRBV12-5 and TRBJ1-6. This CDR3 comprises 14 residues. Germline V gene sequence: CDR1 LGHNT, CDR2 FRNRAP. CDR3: CASGFRGYNSPLHF.

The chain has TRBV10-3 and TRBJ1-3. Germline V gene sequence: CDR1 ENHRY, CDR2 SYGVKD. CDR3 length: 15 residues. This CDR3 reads CAISGGGGAGNTIYF.

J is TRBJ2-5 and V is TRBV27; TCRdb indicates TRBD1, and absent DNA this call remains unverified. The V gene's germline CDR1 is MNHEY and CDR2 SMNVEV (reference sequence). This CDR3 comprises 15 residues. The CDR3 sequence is CASSLTRGRPETQYF.

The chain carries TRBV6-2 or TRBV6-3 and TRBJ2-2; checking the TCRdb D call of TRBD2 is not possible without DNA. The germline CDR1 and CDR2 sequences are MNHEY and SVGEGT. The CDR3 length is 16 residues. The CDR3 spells CASRRLAGGNTGELFF.

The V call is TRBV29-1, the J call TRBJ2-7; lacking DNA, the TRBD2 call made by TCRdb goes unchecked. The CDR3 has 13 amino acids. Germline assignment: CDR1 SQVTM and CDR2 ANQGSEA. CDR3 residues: CSVVSGRATEQYF.

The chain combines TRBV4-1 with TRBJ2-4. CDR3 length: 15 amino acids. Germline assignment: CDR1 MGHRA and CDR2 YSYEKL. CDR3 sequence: CASSQVWLAKNIQYF.

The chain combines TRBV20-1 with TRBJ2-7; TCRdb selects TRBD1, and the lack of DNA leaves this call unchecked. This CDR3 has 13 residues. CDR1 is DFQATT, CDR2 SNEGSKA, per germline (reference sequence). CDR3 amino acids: CSASGTDNYEQYF.

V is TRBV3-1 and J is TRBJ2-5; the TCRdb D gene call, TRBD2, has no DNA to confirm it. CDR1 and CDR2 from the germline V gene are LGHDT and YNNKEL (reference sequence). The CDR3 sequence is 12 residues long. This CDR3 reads CASQAGQETQYF.

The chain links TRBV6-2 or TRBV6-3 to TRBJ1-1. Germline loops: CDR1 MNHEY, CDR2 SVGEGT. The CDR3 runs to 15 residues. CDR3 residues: CASSSFNRGFLEAFF.

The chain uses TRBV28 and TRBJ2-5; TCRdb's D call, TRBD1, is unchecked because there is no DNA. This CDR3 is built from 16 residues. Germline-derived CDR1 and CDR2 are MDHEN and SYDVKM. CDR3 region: CASSLRTGAYQETQYF. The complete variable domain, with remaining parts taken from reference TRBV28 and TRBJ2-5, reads DVKVTQSSRYLVKRTGEKVFLECVQDMDHENMFWYRQDPGLGLRLIYFSYDVKMKEKGDIPEGYSVSREKKERFSLILESASTNQTSMYLCASSLRTGAYQETQYFGPGTRLLVL.

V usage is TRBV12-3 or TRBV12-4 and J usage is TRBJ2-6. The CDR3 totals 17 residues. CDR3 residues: CASRSWTVDSGANVLTF.

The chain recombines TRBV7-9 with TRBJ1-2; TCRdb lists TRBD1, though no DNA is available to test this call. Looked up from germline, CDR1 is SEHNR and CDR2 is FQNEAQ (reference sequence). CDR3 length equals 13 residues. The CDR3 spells CASSSGTADGYTF.

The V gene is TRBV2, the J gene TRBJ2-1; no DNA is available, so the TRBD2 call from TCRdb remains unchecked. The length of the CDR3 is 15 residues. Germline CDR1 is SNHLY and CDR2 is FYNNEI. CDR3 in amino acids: CASSETGLASNEQFF.

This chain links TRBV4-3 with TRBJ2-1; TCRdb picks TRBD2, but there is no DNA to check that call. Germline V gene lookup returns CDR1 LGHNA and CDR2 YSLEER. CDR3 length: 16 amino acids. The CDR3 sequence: CASSQDMGSGDNEQFF.

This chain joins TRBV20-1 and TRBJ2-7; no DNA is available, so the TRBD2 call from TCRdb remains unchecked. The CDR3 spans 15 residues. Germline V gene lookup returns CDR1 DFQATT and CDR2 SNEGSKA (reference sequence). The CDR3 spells CSARQLAGDTYEQYF.

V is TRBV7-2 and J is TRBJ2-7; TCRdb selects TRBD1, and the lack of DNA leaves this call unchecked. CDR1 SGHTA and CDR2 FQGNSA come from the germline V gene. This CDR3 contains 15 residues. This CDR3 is CASSGAPGQTYEQYF.

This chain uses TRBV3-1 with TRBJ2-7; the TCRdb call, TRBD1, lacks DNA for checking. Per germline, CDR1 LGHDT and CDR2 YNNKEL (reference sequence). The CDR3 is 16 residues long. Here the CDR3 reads CASSQAGLASSYEQYF.

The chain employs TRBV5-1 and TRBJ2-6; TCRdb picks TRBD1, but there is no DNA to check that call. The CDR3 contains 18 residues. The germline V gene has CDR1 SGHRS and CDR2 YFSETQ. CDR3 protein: CASSLRGDRVSGANVLTF.